This TCR beta chain comes out of a study of graft-versus-host responses after intestinal transplantation. Study-level background: Each transplant was multivisceral, liver-intestinal, or isolated intestinal.

The study, taken as a whole, reports: Analysis identified GvH clones in recipient marrow, with some appearing first in ileum or blood. High graft-versus-host to host-versus-graft clonal ratios were seen in allografts of patients with graft-donor T cell macrochimerism.

In the case of this clone: The antigen remains unidentified.

Sequencing was performed with immunoSEQ multiplex PCR; in TCRdb, only in-frame clones are kept and a portion is missing. The sample has some 90,000 clones, about nine tenths seen once. The starting material was unstimulated CD4+ T cells sorted from spleen or lymph node cells, obtained before intestinal transplant. The sequence came from a human donor who received an intestinal transplant.

The CDR3 sequence is CASSVVAGVNSPLHF. The CDR3 region has the DNA TGTGCCAGCAGCGTAGTTGCAGGGGTCAATTCACCCCTCCACTTT. The chain uses TRBV9 and TRBJ1-6; weak D call: TRBD1 (6 bases). The CDR3 is made up of 15 amino acids. Germline lookup yields CDR1 SGDLS and CDR2 YYNGEE. V was cut by 0 bases and J by 7 bases, with 11 bases left in between. Full variable domain (rest looked up from reference TRBV9 and TRBJ1-6): DSGVTQTPKHLITATGQRVTLRCSPRSGDLSVYWYQQSLDQGLQFLIQYYNGEERAKGNILERFSAQQFPDLHSELNLSSLELGDSALYFCASSVVAGVNSPLHFGNGTRLTVT.